Below, 5 T cell receptor beta chains from the same sample are listed, as sequenced in a study of naive and memory T cell subsets. The antigens for these receptors are not known. The beta constant-region primer was an equimolar mix of two oligonucleotides covering TRBC1 and TRBC2. Four rounds of PCR amplified the ligated cDNA using nested alpha and beta constant-region primers plus SP2. From the UMI-ligation and nested PCR reads, TCRdb called clonotypes with MiXCR, one entry per CDR3 protein. The table shows some 82,000 distinct CDR3 sequences, with roughly 10% occurring only once. Notes on the study in general: Naive repertoires, especially CD8, held a few larger clonotypes, possibly memory cells re-expressing CD45RA.

The sequenced material came from naive CD4+ T cells from blood. The receptors derive from a human donor in good health.

This clonotype was recorded many times. Here the CDR3 reads CASSLVRAYEQYF. The DNA of the CDR3 is TGTGCCAGCAGCCTAGTACGGGCCTACGAGCAGTACTTC. V and J are TRBV14 and TRBJ2-7; D not resolved. This CDR3 spans 13 amino acids. Germline V lookup: CDR1 SGHDN, CDR2 FVKESK. V shed 4 bases and J shed 2 bases, with 9 bases lying between them.

Only a few counts were recorded for this clonotype. The chain recombines TRBV27 with TRBJ2-3, with no clear D. The CDR3 sequence is 12 residues long. Trimming removed 5 bases at V and 6 bases at J, with 9 bases between. Germline V lookup: CDR1 MNHEY, CDR2 SMNVEV (reference sequence). The CDR3 DNA follows: TGTGCCAGCAGTCAATCTCGGGATACGCAGTATTTT. Translated, it gives CASSQSRDTQYF.

Many counts were recorded for this clonotype. The chain recombines TRBV20-1 with TRBJ2-1; the match to TRBD2 covers 7 bases. The germline V gene has CDR1 DFQATT and CDR2 SNEGSKA (reference sequence). Trimming at V came to 4 bases and at J to 8 bases, leaving 11 bases not matched to a gene. The CDR3 has 14 amino acids. CDR3 region: CSATLQRGAHEQFF. The CDR3, as DNA: TGCAGTGCTACGTTACAGCGGGGAGCTCATGAGCAGTTCTTC.

This clonotype was found a few times. The V gene is TRBV5-1, the J gene TRBJ1-1; TRBD1 agrees at 7 bases. Per the germline V gene, CDR1 is SGHRS and CDR2 is YFSETQ. Trimming removed 5 bases from V and 7 bases from J; junction bases left unmatched: 14. This CDR3 spans 15 amino acids. CDR3 sequence: CASRPDRDLRIEAFF. The CDR3 DNA is TGCGCCAGCAGACCAGACAGGGATCTTCGCATTGAAGCTTTCTTT.

The chain uses TRBV4-2 and TRBJ1-6; D gene uncertain. Trimming cost V 1 base and J 11 bases, with 15 bases left between them. The germline V gene has CDR1 LGHNA and CDR2 YNFKEQ. There are 15 residues in the CDR3. CDR3 DNA sequence: TGTGCCAGCAGCCAAGCTTCGCCGGATACCGCACCCCTCCACTTT. Amino acid sequence: CASSQASPDTAPLHF.